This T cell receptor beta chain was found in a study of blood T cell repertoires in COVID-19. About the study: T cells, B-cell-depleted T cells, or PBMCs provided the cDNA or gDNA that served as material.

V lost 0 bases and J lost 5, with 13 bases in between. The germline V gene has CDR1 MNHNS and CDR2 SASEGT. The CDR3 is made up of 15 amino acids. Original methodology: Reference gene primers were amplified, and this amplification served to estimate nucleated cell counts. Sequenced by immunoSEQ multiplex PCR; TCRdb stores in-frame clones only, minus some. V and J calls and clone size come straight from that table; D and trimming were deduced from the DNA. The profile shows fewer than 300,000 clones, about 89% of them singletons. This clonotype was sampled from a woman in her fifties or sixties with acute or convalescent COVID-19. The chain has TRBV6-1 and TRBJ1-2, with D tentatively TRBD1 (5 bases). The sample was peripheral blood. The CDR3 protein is CASSEARSTAYGYTF. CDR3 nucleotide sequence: TGTGCCAGCAGTGAAGCTCGGTCGACAGCTTATGGCTACACCTTC.